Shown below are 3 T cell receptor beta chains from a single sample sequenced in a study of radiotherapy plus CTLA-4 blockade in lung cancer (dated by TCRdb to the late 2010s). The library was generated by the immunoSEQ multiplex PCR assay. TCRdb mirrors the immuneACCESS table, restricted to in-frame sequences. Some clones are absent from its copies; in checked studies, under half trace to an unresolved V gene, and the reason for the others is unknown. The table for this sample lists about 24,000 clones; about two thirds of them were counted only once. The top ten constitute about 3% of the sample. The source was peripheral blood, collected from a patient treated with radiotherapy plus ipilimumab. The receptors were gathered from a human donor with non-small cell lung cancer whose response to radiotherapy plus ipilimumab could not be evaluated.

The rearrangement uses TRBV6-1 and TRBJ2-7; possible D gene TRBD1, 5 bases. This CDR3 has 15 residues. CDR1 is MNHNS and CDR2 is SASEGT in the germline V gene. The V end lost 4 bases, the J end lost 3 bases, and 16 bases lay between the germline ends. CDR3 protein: CASSAAAGPDYEQYF. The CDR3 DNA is TGTGCCAGCAGTGCGGCCGCAGGGCCAGACTACGAGCAGTACTTC.

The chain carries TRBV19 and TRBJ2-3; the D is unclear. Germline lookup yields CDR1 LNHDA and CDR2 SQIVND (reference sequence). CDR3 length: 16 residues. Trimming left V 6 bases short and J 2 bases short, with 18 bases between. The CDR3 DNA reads TGTGCCAGTAGCCAAAGTCCCACATATTACACAGATACGCAGTATTTT. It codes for CASSQSPTYYTDTQYF.

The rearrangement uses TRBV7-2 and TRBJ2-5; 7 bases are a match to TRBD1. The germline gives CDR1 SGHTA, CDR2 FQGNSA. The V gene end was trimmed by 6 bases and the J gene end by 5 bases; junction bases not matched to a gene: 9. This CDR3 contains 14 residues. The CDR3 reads CASSPLTGHETQYF. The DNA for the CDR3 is TGTGCCAGCAGTCCCTTGACAGGGCACGAGACCCAGTACTTC.